The next 9 T cell receptor beta chains were all read from a single sample in a study of OX40 agonist ivuxolimab in advanced cancers. Produced via immunoSEQ multiplex PCR; TCRdb's table is partial and in-frame only. The repertoire includes tens of thousands of clones, about nine tenths of them detected once, and under 1.1% sits in the top ten. Sequencing was performed on CD4+ or CD8+ T cells sorted from blood, taken in a trial of the OX40 agonist ivuxolimab. The receptors shown here come from an adult with an advanced solid tumor such as melanoma, head and neck, liver or kidney cancer.

The rearrangement joins TRBV6-1 to TRBJ1-5, with D possibly matching TRBD1 (5 bases). The CDR3 is made up of 14 amino acids. Trimming stripped 0 bases from V and 7 bases from J, with 10 bases between. The germline V gene has CDR1 MNHNS and CDR2 SASEGT. In DNA, the CDR3 is TGTGCCAGCAGTGAAGCAGAGGGGAGACAGCCCCAGCATTTT. Translated: CASSEAEGRQPQHF.

The chain joins TRBV5-4 to TRBJ1-2; D is undetermined. Trimming took off 2 bases at V and 5 bases at J, with 7 bases between the two ends. The germline V gene has CDR1 SGHNT and CDR2 YYREEE (reference sequence). This CDR3 is built from 12 residues. The CDR3 spells CASSFPGYGYTF. The CDR3 bases are TGTGCCAGCAGCTTTCCGGGATATGGCTACACCTTC.

This chain uses TRBV7-6 with TRBJ2-3; unclear D gene. The CDR3 loop spans 15 amino acids. Germline assignment: CDR1 SGHVS and CDR2 FNYEAQ. Trimming shortened V by 2 bases and J by 0 bases, and 9 bases separated the two germline ends. The CDR3 DNA sequence: TGTGCCAGCAGCTTAATGAGCGAGAGCACAGATACGCAGTATTTT. Translation: CASSLMSESTDTQYF.

This chain uses TRBV7-9 with TRBJ1-4, with D possibly being TRBD1 (6 bases). CDR3 size: 14 residues. Trimming stripped 2 bases from V and 8 bases from J, with 12 bases between. The V gene's germline CDR1 is SEHNR and CDR2 FQNEAQ (reference sequence). CDR3 DNA sequence: TGTGCCAGCAGCTTACAGGGGCAGGTGGAAAAACTGTTTTTT. Translated, it gives CASSLQGQVEKLFF.

This chain joins TRBV2 and TRBJ1-2, with 7 bases fitting TRBD1. V was pared by 8 bases and J by 7 bases, with 10 bases of the junction left unmatched. This CDR3 contains 13 residues. The germline CDR1 and CDR2 sequences are SNHLY and FYNNEI. Here the CDR3 reads CASRGQSDPGYTF. CDR3 nucleotides: TGTGCCAGCCGGGGACAGTCGGATCCTGGCTACACCTTC.

The rearrangement joins TRBV5-1 to TRBJ2-1, with D perhaps assigned TRBD1 or TRBD2 (5 bases each). The CDR3 totals 15 residues. Trimming took off 1 base at V and 2 bases at J, with 10 bases between the two ends. Germline V gene data show CDR1 as SGHRS and CDR2 as YFSETQ. The CDR3 loop reads CASSLRGAAYNEQFF. The CDR3, as DNA: TGCGCCAGCAGCTTGCGAGGGGCCGCCTACAATGAGCAGTTCTTC.

J is TRBJ2-1 and V is TRBV11-3; D unresolved. Germline assignment: CDR1 SGHNT and CDR2 YENEEA. Trimming took 5 bases from V and 0 from J, leaving 11 bases between them. This CDR3 has 15 residues. CDR3 region: CASSRDSNSYNEQFF. CDR3 DNA: TGTGCCAGCAGCCGCGACTCTAACTCCTACAATGAGCAGTTCTTC.

The chain uses TRBV7-9 and TRBJ2-7, with no clear D. The CDR3 has 14 amino acids. V lost 6 bases, J lost 1 base, and 13 bases lay in between. Germline values: CDR1 SEHNR, CDR2 FQNEAQ (reference sequence). CDR3 DNA sequence: TGTGCCAGCAGTCAGGCGCTTACGTCCTACGAGCAGTACTTC. Its protein is CASSQALTSYEQYF. Variable domain in full (rest from reference TRBV7-9 and TRBJ2-7): DTGVSQNPRHKITKRGQNVTFRCDPISEHNRLYWYRQTLGQGPEFLTYFQNEAQLEKSRLLSDRFSAERPKGSFSTLEIQRTEQGDSAMYLCASSQALTSYEQYFGPGTRLTVT.

The CDR3 protein is CASSYLDRGTEAFF. The DNA of the CDR3 is TGTGCCAGCAGTTACCTCGACAGGGGAACTGAAGCTTTCTTT. The J gene is TRBJ1-1, the V gene TRBV6-5; 8 bases agree with TRBD1. The germline V gene has CDR1 MNHEY and CDR2 SVGAGI. CDR3 length equals 14 residues. V dropped 2 bases and J dropped 5; count of bases not matched to a gene: 4.